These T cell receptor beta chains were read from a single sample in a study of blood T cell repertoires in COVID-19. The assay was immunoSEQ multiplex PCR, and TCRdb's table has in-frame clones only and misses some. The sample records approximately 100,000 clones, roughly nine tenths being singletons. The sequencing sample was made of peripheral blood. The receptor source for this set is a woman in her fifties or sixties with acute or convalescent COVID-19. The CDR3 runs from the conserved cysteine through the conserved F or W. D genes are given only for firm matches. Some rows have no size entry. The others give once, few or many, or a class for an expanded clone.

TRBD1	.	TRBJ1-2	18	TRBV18	TGTGCCAGCTCACCACTACACCCTACAGGGGAGGTCGGCTATGGCTACACCTTC	CASSPLHPTGEVGYGYTF
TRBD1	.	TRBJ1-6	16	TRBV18	TGTGCCAGCTCACCAGAATCGGGACAGGGAAATTCACCCCTCCACTTT	CASSPESGQGNSPLHF
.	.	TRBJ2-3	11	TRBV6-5	TGTGCCAGCATGCAAACAAATACGCAGTATTTT	CASMQTNTQYF
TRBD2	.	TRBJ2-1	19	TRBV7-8	TGTGCTAGCAGCTCGAGGGCCAGCGGGAGCCTGAGCTCCTACAATGAGCAGTTCTTC	CASSSRASGSLSSYNEQFF
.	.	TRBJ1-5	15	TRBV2	TGTGCCAGCACCGAACACGAGGCAATGGTGCTGCCCCAGCATTTT	CASTEHEAMVLPQHF
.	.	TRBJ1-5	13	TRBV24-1	TGTGCCACCAGTGGGTCCGGTTATCAGCCCCAGCATTTT	CATSGSGYQPQHF
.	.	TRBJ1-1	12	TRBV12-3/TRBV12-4	TGTGCCAGCAGTCATAGACTCACTGAAGCTTTCTTT	CASSHRLTEAFF
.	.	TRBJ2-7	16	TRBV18	TGTGCCAGCTCACCACGTAAATCCGGGTCCTCCTACGAGCAGTACTTC	CASSPRKSGSSYEQYF
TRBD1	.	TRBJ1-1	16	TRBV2	TGTGCCAGCAGTTTAACCGCGGGACAGGCGAACACTGAAGCTTTCTTT	CASSLTAGQANTEAFF
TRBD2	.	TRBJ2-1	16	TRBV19	TGTGCCAGTAGTATAGATAAGCGGGAATCCTACAATGAGCAGTTCTTC	CASSIDKRESYNEQFF
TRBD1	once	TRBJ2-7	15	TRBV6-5	TGTGCCAGCAGTTACTCCGGGACAGGGAGATACGAGCAGTACTTC	CASSYSGTGRYEQYF
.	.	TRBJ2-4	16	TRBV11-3	TGTGCCAGCAGCCCAGGGACACATCTAGCCAAAAACATTCAGTACTTC	CASSPGTHLAKNIQYF
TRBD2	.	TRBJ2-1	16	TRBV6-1	TGTGCCAGCAGTGGAGGGACTAGTGGTTCGGTGGTTGAGCAGTTCTTC	CASSGGTSGSVVEQFF
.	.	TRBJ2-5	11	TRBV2	TGTGCCAGCGGACAGCGAGAGACCCAGTACTTC	CASGQRETQYF
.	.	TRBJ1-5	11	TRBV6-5	TGTGCCAGCAGTTCTTATCAGCCCCAGCATTTT	CASSSYQPQHF
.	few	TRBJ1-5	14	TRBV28	TGTGCCAGCAGACCCTCGGGGGGCAATCAGCCCCAGCATTTT	CASRPSGGNQPQHF
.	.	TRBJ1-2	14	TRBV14	TGTGCCAGCAGCCCCTCGGCGGGGACGGGTGGCTACACCTTC	CASSPSAGTGGYTF
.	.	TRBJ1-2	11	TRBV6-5	TGTGCCAGCAGAGGGGACAAGAGGTACACCTTC	CASRGDKRYTF
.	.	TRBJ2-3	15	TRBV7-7	TGTGCTAGCAGCATTAGCGAAACTAGCACAGATACGCAGTATTTT	CASSISETSTDTQYF
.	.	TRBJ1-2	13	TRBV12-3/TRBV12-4	TGTGCCAGCAGTTTACAGGTCCGTTATGGCTACACCTTC	CASSLQVRYGYTF
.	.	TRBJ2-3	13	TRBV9	TGTGCCAGCAACCCCGCGAGCACAGATACGCAGTATTTT	CASNPASTDTQYF
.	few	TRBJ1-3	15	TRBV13	TGTGCCAGCAGCTTTGGGGGGGTCACTGGAAACACCATATATTTT	CASSFGGVTGNTIYF
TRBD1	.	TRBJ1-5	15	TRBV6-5	TGTGCCAGCAGTCGGGACAGGGGGCCTAATCAGCCCCAGCATTTT	CASSRDRGPNQPQHF
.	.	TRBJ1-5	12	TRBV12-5	TGTGCTAGTGCCCGTGTAGAGGGACCCCAGCATTTT	CASARVEGPQHF
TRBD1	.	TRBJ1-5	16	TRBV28	TGTGCCAGCAGTTTATGGGGGACAGGGGGCAGTCAGCCCCAGCATTTT	CASSLWGTGGSQPQHF
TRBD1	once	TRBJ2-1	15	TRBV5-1	TGCGCCAGCAACCCCGGGACAGGGACGGCAAATGAGCAGTTCTTC	CASNPGTGTANEQFF
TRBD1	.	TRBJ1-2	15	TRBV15	TGTGCCACCAGCAGACCTGGACAGGGGTTTGGTGGCTACACCTTC	CATSRPGQGFGGYTF
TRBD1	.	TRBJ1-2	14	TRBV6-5	TGTGCCAGCAGTTACGGGACAGGGGGCTTTGGCTACACCTTC	CASSYGTGGFGYTF
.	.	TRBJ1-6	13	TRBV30	TGTGCCTGGACCAAACTGGACATACAACTCCTCCACTTT	CAWTKLDIQLLHF
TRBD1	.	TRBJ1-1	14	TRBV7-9	TGTGCCAGCAGCTTGACAGGGGTATCGACTGAAGCTTTCTTT	CASSLTGVSTEAFF
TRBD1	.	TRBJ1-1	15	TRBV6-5	TGTGCCAGCACCCTATTACAGGGGGGGAGGACTGAAGCTTTCTTT	CASTLLQGGRTEAFF
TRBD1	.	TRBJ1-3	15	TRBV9	TGTGCCAGCAGCGTGGAGGGGGCGTCCGGAAACACCATATATTTT	CASSVEGASGNTIYF
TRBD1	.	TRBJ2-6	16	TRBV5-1	TGCGCCAGCAGCTACCCAGGGGGCACTGGGGCCAACGTCCTGACTTTC	CASSYPGGTGANVLTF
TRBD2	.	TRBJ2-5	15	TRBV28	TGTGCCAGCAAGGTCCCGGGAGGAACGGGAGAGACCCAGTACTTC	CASKVPGGTGETQYF
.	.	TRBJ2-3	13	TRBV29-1	TGCAGCGTTCCAGGACTGAGCACAGATACGCAGTATTTT	CSVPGLSTDTQYF